Given below is one T cell receptor (beta chain) in context. Its antigen remains unknown. The data originate from a study of shared clonotypes between healthy human individuals. Whole-study findings and limits: Among a few donors, approximately 5% of naive CD4 clonotypes were found in common.

Every subset's genomic DNA went evenly onto several immunoSEQ plates. Some clones are missing from TCRdb's copy, which holds only in-frame ones; the method was immunoSEQ multiplex PCR. The sample includes just over 2,000,000 clones, roughly 96% of them seen just once. The CDR3 extends over 14 amino acids. Looked up from germline, CDR1 is SGHDT and CDR2 is YYEEEE. V lost 2 bases, J lost 5 bases, and 11 bases lay in between. The chain uses TRBV5-6 and TRBJ1-5, with no clear D. The source is a man aged 18 to 29 in good health. The sample taken for sequencing was naive CD4+ T cells sorted from blood. Subset: CD45RA+ positively selected. CDR3 in DNA: TGTGCCAGCAGCTTCGGGAGGAAAGATCAGCCCCAGCATTTT. Protein: CASSFGRKDQPQHF.